The rows below give T cell receptor beta chains drawn from one sample of a study of CD8 T cells in ankylosing spondylitis. TCRdb ran MiXCR on the 5' RACE reads and lists one entry per CDR3 protein. Of 100,000 to 150,000 distinct CDR3 sequences in the sample, roughly 8.8% were seen once. The sample taken for sequencing was blood, either unsorted or a sorted T cell fraction (not recorded which). The source of these receptors is a male donor with ankylosing spondylitis or in good health (not recorded which). Both conserved end residues are trimmed from each CDR3. Fields, in order: V gene, J gene, CDR3 protein.

v_gene: TRBV5-6; j_gene: TRBJ2-7; CDR3aa: ASRRDSLAGSSHEQY
v_gene: TRBV5-1; j_gene: TRBJ2-7; CDR3aa: ASSLDRGYEQY
v_gene: TRBV20-1; j_gene: TRBJ1-2; CDR3aa: SASERGDRGGYGYT
v_gene: TRBV28; j_gene: TRBJ2-3; CDR3aa: ASSFLSGTDTQY
v_gene: TRBV5-1; j_gene: TRBJ2-1; CDR3aa: ASSLVATHNEQF
v_gene: TRBV11-1; j_gene: TRBJ2-4; CDR3aa: ASSLAPTAGGPLNLAKNIQY
v_gene: TRBV5-5; j_gene: TRBJ2-4; CDR3aa: ASSLGSPRQGVRIQY
v_gene: TRBV29-1; j_gene: TRBJ2-2; CDR3aa: SGGWGTGELF
v_gene: TRBV7-2; j_gene: TRBJ2-7; CDR3aa: ASSIGSSSYEQY
v_gene: TRBV12-3/TRBV12-4; j_gene: TRBJ1-1; CDR3aa: ASSLQEWQGELNTEAF
v_gene: TRBV5-6; j_gene: TRBJ2-5; CDR3aa: ASSLGRTSGSQETQY
v_gene: TRBV9; j_gene: TRBJ1-2; CDR3aa: ASSTRVGGGYT
v_gene: TRBV5-5; j_gene: TRBJ2-1; CDR3aa: ASSPSWTSLYNEQF
v_gene: TRBV21-1; j_gene: TRBJ2-7; CDR3aa: ASSKETGGWCWYEQY
v_gene: TRBV6-2/TRBV6-3; j_gene: TRBJ2-3; CDR3aa: ASSYIVEMWIRAPRADTQY
v_gene: TRBV5-1; j_gene: TRBJ2-5; CDR3aa: ASSRTGGQQETQY
v_gene: TRBV24-1; j_gene: TRBJ2-5; CDR3aa: ATSDFWTGQETQY
v_gene: TRBV7-2; j_gene: TRBJ2-5; CDR3aa: ASSPQGTQETQY
v_gene: TRBV30; j_gene: TRBJ1-5; CDR3aa: AFSVFEMVPGWDQPQH
v_gene: TRBV6-2/TRBV6-3; j_gene: TRBJ2-1; CDR3aa: ASSYRGHRGYNEQF
v_gene: TRBV29-1; j_gene: TRBJ1-4; CDR3aa: SVTGESEKLF
v_gene: TRBV29-1; j_gene: TRBJ2-4; CDR3aa: SVDDYRDNIQY
v_gene: TRBV20-1; j_gene: TRBJ2-1; CDR3aa: SARRANNEQF
v_gene: TRBV5-1; j_gene: TRBJ2-7; CDR3aa: ASSRGQGRSYEQY
v_gene: TRBV18; j_gene: TRBJ1-1; CDR3aa: ASSRLPRDRASEAF
v_gene: TRBV7-2; j_gene: TRBJ2-1; CDR3aa: ASSFRSRTGGSNEQF
v_gene: TRBV4-3; j_gene: TRBJ2-7; CDR3aa: ASSQGPDRGLEQY
v_gene: TRBV7-2; j_gene: TRBJ2-7; CDR3aa: ASSSGQGRVEQY
v_gene: TRBV3-1; j_gene: TRBJ2-7; CDR3aa: ASSRRGSYEQY
v_gene: TRBV7-8; j_gene: TRBJ2-1; CDR3aa: ASRGTSGRAYNEQF
v_gene: TRBV29-1; j_gene: TRBJ2-5; CDR3aa: SVEETGGETQY
v_gene: TRBV20-1; j_gene: TRBJ2-1; CDR3aa: SVPRRPQDNEQF
v_gene: TRBV11-1; j_gene: TRBJ2-1; CDR3aa: ASSDIGGRPYNEQF
v_gene: TRBV28; j_gene: TRBJ1-5; CDR3aa: ASTPAKGVNQPQH
v_gene: TRBV20-1; j_gene: TRBJ2-7; CDR3aa: SASTFGSGSYEQY
v_gene: TRBV25-1; j_gene: TRBJ2-7; CDR3aa: ASSERQGADEQY
v_gene: TRBV7-9; j_gene: TRBJ1-5; CDR3aa: ASSRDEFFQPQH
v_gene: TRBV5-1; j_gene: TRBJ2-5; CDR3aa: ASSSGRNQETQY
v_gene: TRBV6-6; j_gene: TRBJ1-1; CDR3aa: ASIRATEAF
v_gene: TRBV29-1; j_gene: TRBJ2-1; CDR3aa: SVVYRPTSGFNNEQF
v_gene: TRBV14; j_gene: TRBJ2-5; CDR3aa: ASSPGWLAGVVETQY
v_gene: TRBV18; j_gene: TRBJ2-5; CDR3aa: ASSQLQDKETQY
v_gene: TRBV7-9; j_gene: TRBJ2-7; CDR3aa: ASSSWTILPTYEQY